This entry lists 19 T cell receptor beta chains sequenced from one sample in a study of blood T cell repertoires in COVID-19. Repertoires were generated with immunoSEQ multiplex PCR, while TCRdb's copy carries only in-frame clones and drops some. The repertoire consists of roughly 100,000 clones, with around 87% occurring once and the leading ten covering about 3%. Sequenced sample: peripheral blood. The receptors derive from a man in his fifties with active or convalescent COVID-19.

This rearrangement joins TRBV10-1 to TRBJ1-2; D perhaps matches TRBD1 (5 bases). The germline V and J ends were trimmed by 3 bases and 2 bases, with 10 bases remaining between them. The CDR3 extends over 14 amino acids. The germline V gene encodes CDR1 WNHNN and CDR2 SYGVQD (reference sequence). CDR3: CASSDTGTNYGYTF. The CDR3 coding sequence is TGCGCCAGCAGTGATACAGGTACCAACTATGGCTACACCTTC.

The chain carries TRBV19 and TRBJ1-4; D is perhaps TRBD1 (6 bases). CDR1 is LNHDA and CDR2 is SQIVND in the germline V gene (reference sequence). The CDR3 runs to 16 residues. V lost 10 bases and J lost 0, with 18 bases in between. The CDR3 here is CATNDRPYATNEKLFF. The DNA of the CDR3 is TGTGCCACGAATGACAGGCCCTATGCAACTAATGAAAAACTGTTTTTT.

The rearrangement uses TRBV7-6 and TRBJ2-3; 8 nucleotides line up with TRBD2. Germline V gene data show CDR1 as SGHVS and CDR2 as FNYEAQ. J gave up 6 bases and V 1 base, and 6 bases lay outside the gene matches. CDR3 size: 15 residues. The CDR3 spells CASSLDAGGTDTQYF. The CDR3 nucleotides read TGTGCCAGCAGCTTAGATGCGGGGGGAACTGATACGCAGTATTTT. Looking up the rest from reference TRBV7-6 and TRBJ2-3 gives the full variable domain: GAGVSQSPRYKVTKRGQDVALRCDPISGHVSLYWYRQALGQGPEFLTYFNYEAQQDKSGLPNDRFSAERPEGSISTLTIQRTEQRDSAMYRCASSLDAGGTDTQYFGPGTRLTVL.

The rearrangement uses TRBV5-1 and TRBJ2-2, with 8 bases fitting TRBD2. V lost 4 bases and J lost 7; bases outside the gene matches: 12. Per germline, CDR1 SGHRS and CDR2 YFSETQ. CDR3 length equals 16 residues. This chain's CDR3 is CASSPRTSTTGGELFF. The CDR3 nucleotides are TGCGCCAGCAGCCCAAGGACTAGCACCACTGGCGGGGAGCTGTTTTTT.

V gene TRBV19 combines with J gene TRBJ1-2; D gene ambiguous. The germline V gene has CDR1 LNHDA and CDR2 SQIVND (reference sequence). V lost 5 bases to trimming and J lost 9 bases, with 22 bases between them. The CDR3 is 15 residues long. CDR3 loop: CASSLQDGVEKSYTF. The CDR3 DNA sequence: TGTGCCAGTAGTCTTCAGGACGGGGTCGAGAAGAGCTACACCTTC.

The chain's CDR3 is CSASTGRNTEAFF. The CDR3 coding sequence is TGCAGTGCTAGTACGGGGAGGAACACTGAAGCTTTCTTT. The chain couples TRBV20-1 to TRBJ1-1; D is uncertain. In germline, CDR1 is DFQATT, CDR2 SNEGSKA (reference sequence). The V end was cut by 3 bases, the J end by 1 base, with 9 bases between. The CDR3 loop spans 13 amino acids.

The chain has TRBV30 and TRBJ2-7; D call uncertain. V dropped 7 bases and J dropped 3 bases, with 10 bases sitting between them. The germline CDR1 and CDR2 sequences are GTSNPN and SVGIG (reference sequence). This CDR3 comprises 11 residues. The CDR3 loop is CAFSMNYEQYF. The CDR3, as DNA: TGTGCCTTCAGTATGAACTACGAGCAGTACTTC.

The chain combines TRBV7-2 with TRBJ1-5; possibly TRBD1 for D (5 bases). V was pared by 4 bases and J by 4 bases, with 8 bases between. The V gene's germline CDR1 is SGHTA and CDR2 FQGNSA. The CDR3 has 13 residues. This chain's CDR3 is CASSSGKNQPQHF. In nucleotides, the CDR3 is TGTGCCAGCAGCTCAGGGAAAAATCAGCCCCAGCATTTT.

CDR3: CASSVAVDTQYF. The CDR3 region has the DNA TGTGCCAGCAGCGTAGCGGTGGATACGCAGTATTTT. This rearrangement joins TRBV9 to TRBJ2-3; D gene uncertain. The CDR3 covers 12 residues. Deletions cut 0 bases from V and 6 bases from J, with 5 bases between. Germline loops: CDR1 SGDLS, CDR2 YYNGEE.

This chain joins TRBV7-8 and TRBJ2-6; D is uncertain. V lost 5 bases and J lost 0, with 5 bases in between. The CDR3 runs to 14 residues. CDR1 is SGHVS, CDR2 FQNEAQ, per germline. CDR3 sequence: CASSLSSGANVLTF. DNA for the CDR3: TGTGCCAGCAGCCTTAGCTCTGGGGCCAACGTCCTGACTTTC.

The V call is TRBV18, the J call TRBJ2-3, with TRBD1 identical over 10 bases. The V and J ends lost 3 bases and 6 bases, in that order; junction bases with no gene match: 12. The CDR3 totals 17 residues. Germline loops: CDR1 KGHSH, CDR2 LQKENI. CDR3 nucleotide sequence: TGTGCCAGCTCACCCAGACAGGGGGCAAGACTTAGGGATACGCAGTATTTT. Translated, it gives CASSPRQGARLRDTQYF.

With regard to this clone: Relative to the germline gene, one junction end is altered; a read error may explain this. The chain has TRBV2 and TRBJ1-2; maybe TRBD1 (5 bases). The CDR3 is 13 amino acids. Germline CDR1 and CDR2: SNHLY and FYNNEI. The CDR3 sequence: CASSVQGLYDYTF. The CDR3 DNA sequence: TGTGCCAGCAGTGTTCAGGGCCTCTATGACTACACCTTC.

This clone occurred a few times. This chain joins TRBV20-1 and TRBJ2-7; D uncertain. Trimming cost V 6 bases and J 5 bases, with 11 bases left between them. Germline V gene lookup returns CDR1 DFQATT and CDR2 SNEGSKA (reference sequence). The CDR3 is made up of 11 amino acids. The CDR3 spells CSAAAVDEQYV. The CDR3, as DNA: TGCAGTGCCGCCGCGGTGGACGAGCAGTACGTC.

The V call is TRBV27, the J call TRBJ2-1; 11 bases agree with TRBD2. In germline, CDR1 is MNHEY, CDR2 SMNVEV (reference sequence). Losses at the gene ends were 6 bases for V and 4 bases for J; bases not matched to a gene: 11. The CDR3 runs 17 residues. The CDR3 loop is CASRMGSGGGRYNEQFF. The CDR3 DNA reads TGTGCCAGCAGAATGGGTAGCGGGGGGGGAAGGTACAATGAGCAGTTCTTC.

CDR3 sequence: CASSPGTPTGELFF. The CDR3 DNA reads as TGTGCCAGCAGCCCAGGGACTCCCACCGGGGAGCTGTTTTTT. J is TRBJ2-2 and V is TRBV11-3; tentatively, D is TRBD2 (6 bases). The germline V gene has CDR1 SGHNT and CDR2 YENEEA. Trimming left V 5 bases short and J 4 bases short, with 11 bases between. This CDR3 comprises 14 residues. Full variable domain (rest looked up from reference TRBV11-3 and TRBJ2-2): EAGVVQSPRYKIIEKKQPVAFWCNPISGHNTLYWYLQNLGQGPELLIRYENEEAVDDSQLPKDRFSAERLKGVDSTLKIQPAELGDSAVYLCASSPGTPTGELFFGEGSRLTVL.

The J gene is TRBJ1-5, the V gene TRBV4-1, with TRBD1 matching 12 bases. Germline V lookup: CDR1 MGHRA, CDR2 YSYEKL. The CDR3 extends over 18 amino acids. The V and J ends lost 4 bases and 2 bases, in that order; junction bases with no gene match: 9. This CDR3 is CASSPGQGAGRGNQPQHF. In DNA, the CDR3 is TGCGCCAGCAGCCCGGGACAGGGGGCAGGAAGGGGCAATCAGCCCCAGCATTTT.

The CDR3 DNA follows: TGTGCCAGTAGTCCTACCCCGCGGGGGGCGACGACCGGGGAGCTGTTTTTT. Amino acids: CASSPTPRGATTGELFF. The V and J genes are TRBV19 and TRBJ2-2; TRBD2 matches 8 bases. V lost 5 bases and J lost 5; bases outside the gene matches: 13. CDR3 length: 17 residues. Germline loops: CDR1 LNHDA, CDR2 SQIVND (reference sequence).

Here the CDR3 DNA reads TGTGCCAGCAGCGCTGCAGGGTACGAGCAGTACGTC. Translated, it gives CASSAAGYEQYV. The V gene is TRBV5-6, the J gene TRBJ2-7, with D tentatively TRBD1 (5 bases). Trimming took off 4 bases at V and 4 bases at J, with 9 bases between the two ends. CDR1 and CDR2 from the germline V gene are SGHDT and YYEEEE. The CDR3 is 12 residues long.

The chain is built from TRBV7-6 and TRBJ2-7; TRBD1 aligns across 7 bases. In germline, CDR1 is SGHVS, CDR2 FNYEAQ. Trimming removed 2 bases from V and 3 bases from J; junction bases left unmatched: 10. The CDR3 spans 16 residues. The CDR3 here is CASSLFPDRDLYEQYV. DNA of the CDR3: TGTGCCAGCAGCTTATTTCCAGACAGGGACCTCTACGAGCAGTACGTC.